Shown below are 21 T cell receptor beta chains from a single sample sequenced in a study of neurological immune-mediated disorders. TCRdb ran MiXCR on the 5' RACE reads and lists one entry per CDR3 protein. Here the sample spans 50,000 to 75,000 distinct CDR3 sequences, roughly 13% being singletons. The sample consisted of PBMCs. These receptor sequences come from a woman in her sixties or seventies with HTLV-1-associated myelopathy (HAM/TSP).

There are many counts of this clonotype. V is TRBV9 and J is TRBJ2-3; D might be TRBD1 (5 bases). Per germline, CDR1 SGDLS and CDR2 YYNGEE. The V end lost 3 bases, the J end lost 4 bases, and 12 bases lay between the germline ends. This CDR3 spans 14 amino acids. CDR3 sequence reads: CASSDTGWSDTQYF. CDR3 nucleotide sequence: TGTGCCAGCAGCGACACAGGTTGGTCAGATACGCAGTATTTT.

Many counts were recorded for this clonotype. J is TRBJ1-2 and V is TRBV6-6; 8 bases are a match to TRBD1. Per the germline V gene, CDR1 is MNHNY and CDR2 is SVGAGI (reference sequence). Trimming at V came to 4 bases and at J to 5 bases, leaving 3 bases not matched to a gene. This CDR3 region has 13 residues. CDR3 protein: CASSSGQVYGYTF. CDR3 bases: TGTGCCAGCAGTTCGGGACAGGTATATGGCTACACCTTC.

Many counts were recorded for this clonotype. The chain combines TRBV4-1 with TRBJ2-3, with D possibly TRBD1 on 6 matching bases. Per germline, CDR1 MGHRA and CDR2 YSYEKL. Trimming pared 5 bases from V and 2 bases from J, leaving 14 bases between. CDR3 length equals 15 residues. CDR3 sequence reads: CASSIIQGPTDTQYF. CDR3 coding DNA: TGCGCCAGCAGCATAATACAGGGTCCCACAGATACGCAGTATTTT.

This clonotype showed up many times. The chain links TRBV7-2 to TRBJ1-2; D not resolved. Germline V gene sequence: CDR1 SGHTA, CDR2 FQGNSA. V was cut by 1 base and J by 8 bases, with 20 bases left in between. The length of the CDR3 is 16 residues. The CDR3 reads CASSLVNSLSGSGYTF. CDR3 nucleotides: TGTGCCAGCAGCTTAGTCAACTCCCTGTCGGGTAGCGGCTACACCTTC. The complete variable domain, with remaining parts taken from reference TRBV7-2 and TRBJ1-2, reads GAGVSQSPSNKVTEKGKDVELRCDPISGHTALYWYRQSLGQGLEFLIYFQGNSAPDKSGLPSDRFSAERTGGSVSTLTIQRTQQEDSAVYLCASSLVNSLSGSGYTFGSGTRLTVV.

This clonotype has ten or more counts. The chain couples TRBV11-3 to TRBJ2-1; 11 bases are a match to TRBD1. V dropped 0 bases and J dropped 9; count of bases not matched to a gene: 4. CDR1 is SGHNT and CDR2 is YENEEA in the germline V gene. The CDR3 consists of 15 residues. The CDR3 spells CASSLDSGQGAEQFF. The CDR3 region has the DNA TGTGCCAGCAGCTTAGATTCAGGACAGGGGGCTGAGCAGTTCTTC.

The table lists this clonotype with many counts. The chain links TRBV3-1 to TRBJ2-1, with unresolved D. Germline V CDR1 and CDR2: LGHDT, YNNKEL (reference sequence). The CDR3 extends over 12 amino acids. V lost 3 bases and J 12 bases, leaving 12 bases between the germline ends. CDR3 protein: CASSQERVGQFF. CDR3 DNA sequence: TGTGCCAGCAGCCAGGAAAGGGTCGGGCAGTTCTTC.

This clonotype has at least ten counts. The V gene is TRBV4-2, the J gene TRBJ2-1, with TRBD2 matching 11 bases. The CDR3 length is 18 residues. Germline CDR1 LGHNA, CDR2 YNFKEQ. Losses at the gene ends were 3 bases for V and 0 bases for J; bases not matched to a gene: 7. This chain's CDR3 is CASSQEGTSGSSYNEQFF. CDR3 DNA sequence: TGTGCCAGCAGCCAGGAAGGGACTAGCGGCAGCTCCTACAATGAGCAGTTCTTC.

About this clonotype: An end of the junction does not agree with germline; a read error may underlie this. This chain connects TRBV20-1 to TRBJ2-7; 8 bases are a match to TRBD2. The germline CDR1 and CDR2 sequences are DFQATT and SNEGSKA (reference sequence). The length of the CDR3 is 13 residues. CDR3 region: CSAISGKPYVQYF. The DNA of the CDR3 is TGCAGTGCCATTAGCGGGAAACCCTACGTGCAGTACTTC.

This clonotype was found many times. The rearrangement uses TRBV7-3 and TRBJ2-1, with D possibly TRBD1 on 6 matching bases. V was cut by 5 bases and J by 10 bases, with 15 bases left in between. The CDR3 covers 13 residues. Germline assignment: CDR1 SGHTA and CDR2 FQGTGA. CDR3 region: CASSPSGTPEQFF. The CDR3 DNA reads TGTGCCAGCAGCCCGTCCGGGACACCCGAGCAGTTCTTC.

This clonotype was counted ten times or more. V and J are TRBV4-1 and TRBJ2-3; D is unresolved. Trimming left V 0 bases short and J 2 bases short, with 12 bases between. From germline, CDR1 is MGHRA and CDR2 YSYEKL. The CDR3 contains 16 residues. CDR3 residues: CASSQDSPGPTDTQYF. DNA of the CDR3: TGCGCCAGCAGCCAAGATAGCCCTGGGCCCACAGATACGCAGTATTTT.

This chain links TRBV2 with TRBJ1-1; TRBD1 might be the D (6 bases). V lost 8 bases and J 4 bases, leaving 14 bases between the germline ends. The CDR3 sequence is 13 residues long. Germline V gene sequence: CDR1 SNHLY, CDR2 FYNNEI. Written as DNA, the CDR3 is TGTGCCAGCCACAGGGAGGGGGTCACTGAAGCTTTCTTT. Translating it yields CASHREGVTEAFF. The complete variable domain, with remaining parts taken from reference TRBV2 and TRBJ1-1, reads EPEVTQTPSHQVTQMGQEVILRCVPISNHLYFYWYRQILGQKVEFLVSFYNNEISEKSEIFDDQFSVERPDGSNFTLKIRSTKLEDSAMYFCASHREGVTEAFFGQGTRLTVV.

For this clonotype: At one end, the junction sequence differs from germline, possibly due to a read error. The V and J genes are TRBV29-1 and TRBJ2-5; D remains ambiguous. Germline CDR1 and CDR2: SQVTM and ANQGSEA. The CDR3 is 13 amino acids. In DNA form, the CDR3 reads TGCAGCGTCTCCGGGCAGTGGGCGAAGACCCTGTACTTC. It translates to CSVSGQWAKTLYF. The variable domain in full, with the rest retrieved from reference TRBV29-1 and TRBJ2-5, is SAVISQKPSRDICQRGTSLTIQCQVDSQVTMMFWYRQQPGQSLTLIATANQGSEATYESGFVIDKFPISRPNLTFSTLTVSNMSPEDSSIYLCSVSGQWAKTLYFGPGTRLLVL.

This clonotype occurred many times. In DNA form, the CDR3 reads TGTGCCAGCAGCTTCCGGGAGCCGGGCTACGAGCAGTACTTC. Residues: CASSFREPGYEQYF. The chain combines TRBV7-2 with TRBJ2-7; a possible D gene is TRBD2 (6 bases). The V gene lost 3 bases and the J gene lost 3 bases, with 12 bases spanning the gap. The CDR3 contains 14 residues. Germline loops: CDR1 SGHTA, CDR2 FQGNSA.

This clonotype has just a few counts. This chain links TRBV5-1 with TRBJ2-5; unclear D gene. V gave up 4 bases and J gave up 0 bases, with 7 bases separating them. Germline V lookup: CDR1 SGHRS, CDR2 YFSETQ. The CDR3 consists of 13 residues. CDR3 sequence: CASSGGHQETQYF. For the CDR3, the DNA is TGCGCCAGCAGCGGTGGCCACCAAGAGACCCAGTACTTC.

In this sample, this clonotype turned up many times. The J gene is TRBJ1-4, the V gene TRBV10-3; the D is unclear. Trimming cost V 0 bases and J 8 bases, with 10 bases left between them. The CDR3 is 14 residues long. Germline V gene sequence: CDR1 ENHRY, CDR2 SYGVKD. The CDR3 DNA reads TGTGCCATCAGTGAGTCGAGGAGGAACGAAAAACTGTTTTTT. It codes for CAISESRRNEKLFF.

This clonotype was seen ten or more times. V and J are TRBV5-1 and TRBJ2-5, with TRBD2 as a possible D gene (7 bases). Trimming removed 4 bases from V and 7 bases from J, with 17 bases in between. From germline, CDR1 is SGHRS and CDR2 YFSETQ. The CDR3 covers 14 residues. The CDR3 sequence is CASSKDGGRRTQYF. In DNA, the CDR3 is TGCGCCAGCAGCAAGGACGGGGGGCGCAGGACCCAGTACTTC.

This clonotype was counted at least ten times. The CDR3 region has the DNA TGTGCCAGCAGCAAAAACGCCCCGAGAATCAAAGAGACCCAGTACTTC. Protein sequence: CASSKNAPRIKETQYF. The chain links TRBV7-2 to TRBJ2-5, with unresolved D. There are 16 residues in the CDR3. Germline CDR1 is SGHTA and CDR2 is FQGNSA. Trimming removed 5 bases from V and 3 bases from J, with 19 bases in between.

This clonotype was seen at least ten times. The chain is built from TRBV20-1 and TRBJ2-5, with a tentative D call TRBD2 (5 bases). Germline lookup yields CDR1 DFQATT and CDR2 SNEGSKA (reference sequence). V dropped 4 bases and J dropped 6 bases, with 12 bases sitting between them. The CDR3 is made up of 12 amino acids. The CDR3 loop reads CSATRGQKTQYF. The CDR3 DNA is TGCAGTGCTACTCGGGGTCAAAAGACCCAGTACTTC.

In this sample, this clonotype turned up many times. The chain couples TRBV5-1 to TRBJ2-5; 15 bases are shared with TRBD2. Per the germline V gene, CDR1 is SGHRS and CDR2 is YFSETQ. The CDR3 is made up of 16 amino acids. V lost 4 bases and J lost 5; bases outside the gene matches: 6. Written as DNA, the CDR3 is TGCGCCAGCAGCCCGGGACTAGCGGGAGGCGAGGAGACCCAGTACTTC. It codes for CASSPGLAGGEETQYF.

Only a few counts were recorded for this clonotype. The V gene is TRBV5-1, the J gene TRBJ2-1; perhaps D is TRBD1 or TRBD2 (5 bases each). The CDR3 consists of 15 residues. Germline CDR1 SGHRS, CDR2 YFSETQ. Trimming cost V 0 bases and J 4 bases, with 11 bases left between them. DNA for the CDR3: TGCGCCAGCAGCTTGGCGCAGGGACCTTACAATGAGCAGTTCTTC. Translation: CASSLAQGPYNEQFF.

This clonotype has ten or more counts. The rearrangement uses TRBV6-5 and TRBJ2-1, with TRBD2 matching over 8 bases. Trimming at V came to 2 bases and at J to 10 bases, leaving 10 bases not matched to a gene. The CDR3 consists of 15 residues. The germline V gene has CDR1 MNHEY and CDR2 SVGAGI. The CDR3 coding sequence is TGTGCCAGCAGTTACCTAGCGGGTCCCGCTGGGGAGCAGTTCTTC. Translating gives CASSYLAGPAGEQFF.